These 15 T cell receptor beta chains came from one sample sequenced in a study of yellow fever vaccine responses in identical twins. Via MiXCR, TCRdb re-called the RT-PCR reads, giving one row per CDR3 protein. Of 9,500 to 11,000 distinct CDR3 sequences in the sample, 77% were seen once. The sequences come from T cells from blood (PBMCs), unsorted or a sorted subset (not recorded which), collected before or after yellow fever vaccination (not recorded which). The receptors stem from a woman between 18 and 30 years old who received the yellow fever vaccine.

The chain carries TRBV27 and TRBJ1-1; D is uncertain. Trimming left V 3 bases short and J 4 bases short, with 12 bases between. Germline CDR1 MNHEY, CDR2 SMNVEV (reference sequence). The CDR3 length is 14 residues. The CDR3 nucleotides read TGTGCCAGCAGTTTTGTCGGCGGCGGCACTGAAGCTTTCTTT. This encodes CASSFVGGGTEAFF.

V gene TRBV20-1 combines with J gene TRBJ2-5, with TRBD2 identical over 10 bases. Trimming cost V 5 bases and J 1 base; bases outside gene matches: 10. CDR3 length: 16 residues. Germline V gene lookup returns CDR1 DFQATT and CDR2 SNEGSKA (reference sequence). CDR3 nucleotides: TGCAGTGCTGGAGGCCCCGGACTAGCGGCCCAAGAGACCCAGTACTTC. Protein sequence: CSAGGPGLAAQETQYF.

This clonotype was recorded only once. V is TRBV28 and J is TRBJ1-1; possibly TRBD1 for D (5 bases). Trimming took off 3 bases at V and 4 bases at J, with 12 bases between the two ends. CDR1 and CDR2 from the germline V gene are MDHEN and SYDVKM. The CDR3 is made up of 14 amino acids. CDR3 DNA sequence: TGTGCCAGCAGTTTCCAGGGTAGCGGCACTGAAGCTTTCTTT. It specifies CASSFQGSGTEAFF.

This chain links TRBV11-1 with TRBJ1-3; D is perhaps TRBD1 (6 bases). Germline loops: CDR1 SGHAT, CDR2 FQDESV (reference sequence). The CDR3 is 15 residues long. V shed 4 bases and J shed 2 bases, with 12 bases lying between them. The CDR3 nucleotides read TGTGCCAGCAGCTCTGAACAGGGCCCTGGAAACACCATATATTTT. Protein sequence: CASSSEQGPGNTIYF.

V is TRBV2 and J is TRBJ2-7, with 8 bases matching TRBD2. V lost 3 bases and J lost 0; bases outside the gene matches: 7. CDR1 is SNHLY, CDR2 FYNNEI, per germline. The CDR3 totals 16 residues. The CDR3 is CASSETVGTSSYEQYF. The DNA for the CDR3 is TGTGCCAGCAGTGAGACGGTCGGGACTAGCTCCTACGAGCAGTACTTC. Drawing the rest from reference TRBV2 and TRBJ2-7, the complete variable domain is EPEVTQTPSHQVTQMGQEVILRCVPISNHLYFYWYRQILGQKVEFLVSFYNNEISEKSEIFDDQFSVERPDGSNFTLKIRSTKLEDSAMYFCASSETVGTSSYEQYFGPGTRLTVT.

The chain joins TRBV20-1 to TRBJ2-7; no clear D gene. The CDR3 has 15 residues. Looked up from germline, CDR1 is DFQATT and CDR2 is SNEGSKA (reference sequence). V was clipped by 3 bases and J by 7 bases, with 22 bases between them. This CDR3 reads CSARDSGEPMREQYF. CDR3 DNA: TGCAGTGCTAGGGATTCTGGGGAACCGATGAGGGAGCAGTACTTC.

This clonotype was picked up a small number of times. The V call is TRBV15, the J call TRBJ2-5, with 9 bases matching TRBD1. CDR1 and CDR2 (germline): LNHNV, YYDKDF (reference sequence). This CDR3 contains 15 residues. V gave up 4 bases and J gave up 4 bases; unmatched junction bases: 7. The CDR3 protein is CATSISGQGLETQYF. For the CDR3, the DNA is TGTGCCACCAGCATATCCGGACAGGGGTTAGAGACCCAGTACTTC.

This chain links TRBV19 with TRBJ2-1; D is undetermined. CDR3 length: 13 amino acids. Trimming took off 1 base at V and 2 bases at J, with 3 bases between the two ends. Germline CDR1 and CDR2: LNHDA and SQIVND (reference sequence). The CDR3 sequence: CASSIGAYNEQFF. The CDR3 DNA is TGTGCCAGTAGTATAGGGGCCTACAATGAGCAGTTCTTC.

This clonotype appeared a few times. This chain links TRBV18 with TRBJ2-1; D not certain. V was pared by 2 bases and J by 2 bases, with 10 bases between. Germline CDR1 is KGHSH and CDR2 is LQKENI. CDR3 length: 15 residues. This CDR3 is CASSPTDGAYNEQFF. In nucleotides, the CDR3 is TGTGCCAGCTCACCAACGGACGGAGCCTACAATGAGCAGTTCTTC. Filled out from reference TRBV18 and TRBJ2-1, the complete variable domain reads NAGVMQNPRHLVRRRGQEARLRCSPMKGHSHVYWYRQLPEEGLKFMVYLQKENIIDESGMPKERFSAEFPKEGPSILRIQQVVRGDSAAYFCASSPTDGAYNEQFFGPGTRLTVL.

This clonotype has a handful of counts. The V and J genes are TRBV10-1 and TRBJ2-1; D possibly corresponds to TRBD1 (6 bases). V was shortened by 0 bases and J by 3 bases, with 12 bases between the two germline ends. Germline CDR1 reads WNHNN; CDR2 reads SYGVQD (reference sequence). The length of the CDR3 is 16 residues. The CDR3 reads CASSESGRGSYNEQFF. The CDR3 nucleotides are TGCGCCAGCAGTGAGTCGGGCAGGGGTAGCTACAATGAGCAGTTCTTC.

This chain links TRBV28 with TRBJ2-7; the D gene is possibly TRBD2 (5 bases). The V end was cut by 4 bases, the J end by 1 base, with 8 bases between. Germline CDR1 reads MDHEN; CDR2 reads SYDVKM. This CDR3 is 13 amino acids long. The CDR3 nucleotides read TGTGCCAGCAGTTCCACGGGATCCTACGAGCAGTACTTC. The encoded protein is CASSSTGSYEQYF. Together with reference TRBV28 and TRBJ2-7, the CDR3 gives the full variable domain: DVKVTQSSRYLVKRTGEKVFLECVQDMDHENMFWYRQDPGLGLRLIYFSYDVKMKEKGDIPEGYSVSREKKERFSLILESASTNQTSMYLCASSSTGSYEQYFGPGTRLTVT.

The chain has TRBV2 and TRBJ2-2; D may be TRBD1 or TRBD2 (5 bases each). The V and J ends lost 11 bases and 6 bases respectively, with 19 bases between them. The CDR3 contains 14 residues. Germline CDR1 reads SNHLY; CDR2 reads FYNNEI. CDR3 residues: CAGRVGTDSGELFF. The DNA of the CDR3 is TGTGCCGGACGCGTCGGGACCGACTCCGGGGAGCTGTTTTTT.

This chain links TRBV20-1 with TRBJ2-3; TRBD2 agrees at 8 bases. Losses at the gene ends were 5 bases for V and 12 bases for J; bases not matched to a gene: 7. The CDR3 has 11 amino acids. Per the germline V gene, CDR1 is DFQATT and CDR2 is SNEGSKA (reference sequence). The CDR3 is CSAPAGTSQYF. DNA for the CDR3: TGCAGTGCTCCGGCCGGGACTAGTCAGTATTTT.

The chain recombines TRBV6-1 with TRBJ2-2; D is unresolved. Germline V gene data show CDR1 as MNHNS and CDR2 as SASEGT. V was cut by 7 bases and J by 5 bases, with 5 bases left in between. There are 11 residues in the CDR3. The CDR3 DNA reads TGTGCCAGCACCCAAACCGGGGAGCTGTTTTTT. Translation gives CASTQTGELFF.

The rearrangement joins TRBV2 to TRBJ2-3; D gene unclear. This CDR3 is 11 amino acids long. Germline CDR1 SNHLY, CDR2 FYNNEI. V was shortened by 7 bases and J by 3 bases, with 5 bases between the two germline ends. In DNA, the CDR3 is TGTGCCAGCATTCGAACAGATACGCAGTATTTT. Amino acids: CASIRTDTQYF.